These T cell receptor beta chains were read from a single sample in a study of radiotherapy plus CTLA-4 blockade in lung cancer. Data came from immunoSEQ multiplex PCR; TCRdb stores just in-frame clones and leaves some out. The sample records about 73,000 clones, roughly 87% being singletons. The sample was peripheral blood, taken from a patient treated with radiotherapy plus ipilimumab. The receptor set was obtained from a human donor with non-small cell lung cancer that progressed on radiotherapy plus ipilimumab. Each CDR3 is given with its conserved first and last residue. The order of the fields is J gene, clone size, V gene, D gene, CDR3 protein, CDR3 DNA. The D gene is left open where the match is weak. Not all rows give a size; the values are once, few, many and, for expanded clones, a class.

>TRBJ2-3|-|TRBV2|TRBD2
CASSDRLAGEDTQYF
TGTGCCAGCAGTGACCGACTAGCGGGAGAAGATACGCAGTATTTT
>TRBJ1-4|-|TRBV5-4|TRBD1
CASSLRTGGGGEKLFF
TGTGCCAGCAGCTTGCGGACAGGGGGAGGGGGTGAAAAACTGTTTTTT
>TRBJ2-5|-|TRBV5-4|-
CASSLKVFQRDKMATQYF
TGTGCCAGCAGCCTTAAAGTTTTTCAGCGGGACAAAATGGCGACCCAGTACTTC
>TRBJ2-2|-|TRBV7-3|-
CASSSSTGELFF
TGTGCCAGCAGCTCCAGTACCGGGGAGCTGTTTTTT
>TRBJ2-1|-|TRBV9|TRBD2
CASSVVPSGRGNEQFF
TGTGCCAGCAGCGTAGTACCTAGCGGGAGGGGAAATGAGCAGTTCTTC
>TRBJ2-6|-|TRBV28|-
CASSPMGTRVGANVLTF
TGTGCCAGCAGTCCAATGGGAACACGAGTTGGGGCCAACGTCCTGACTTTC
>TRBJ1-4|-|TRBV13|TRBD1
CASSLGGRGFEKLFF
TGTGCCAGCAGCTTAGGGGGCAGGGGGTTTGAAAAACTGTTTTTT
>TRBJ1-1|-|TRBV10-2|TRBD1
CASRQGDAEAFF
TGCGCCAGCCGTCAGGGGGACGCTGAAGCTTTCTTT
>TRBJ1-5|-|TRBV9|-
CASSVGGNHQPQHF
TGTGCCAGCAGCGTGGGGGGGAATCATCAGCCCCAGCATTTT
>TRBJ1-2|few|TRBV29-1|-
CSVGDYYGYTF
TGCAGCGTTGGGGACTACTATGGCTACACCTTC
>TRBJ1-4|-|TRBV6-6|-
CASWRGGKSEKLFF
TGTGCCAGCTGGCGCGGGGGAAAGAGTGAAAAACTGTTTTTT
>TRBJ1-1|-|TRBV19|-
CASSIGGGTEAFF
TGTGCCAGTAGTATCGGGGGCGGGACTGAAGCTTTCTTT
>TRBJ2-7|-|TRBV28|-
CASSYDRDGSYEQYF
TGTGCCAGCAGTTACGACCGGGACGGCTCCTACGAGCAGTACTTC
>TRBJ2-1|-|TRBV7-3|TRBD2
CASPLAGGRGVQFF
TGTGCCAGCCCCCTGGCGGGAGGGCGAGGGGTGCAGTTCTTC
>TRBJ1-1|once|TRBV4-1|-
CASSQVERMNTEAFF
TGCGCCAGCAGCCAAGTAGAACGGATGAACACTGAAGCTTTCTTT
>TRBJ1-1|-|TRBV9|-
CASSVAPEPNTEAFF
TGTGCCAGCAGCGTAGCCCCCGAACCGAACACTGAAGCTTTCTTT
>TRBJ1-2|-|TRBV6-1|-
CASSLGTTNYGYTF
TGTGCCAGCAGTCTCGGGACAACTAACTATGGCTACACCTTC
>TRBJ1-1|-|TRBV2|TRBD1
CASRDVTGWNTEAFF
TGTGCCAGCAGGGATGTGACAGGGTGGAACACTGAAGCTTTCTTT
>TRBJ2-5|-|TRBV6-6|-
CASNLRGVEETQYF
TGTGCCAGCAATCTCAGGGGGGTTGAAGAGACCCAGTACTTC
>TRBJ2-2|-|TRBV5-4|-
CASSLTSTGELFF
TGTGCCAGCAGCCTCACTAGCACCGGGGAGCTGTTTTTT
>TRBJ2-5|-|TRBV7-6|-
CASSLDHGVETQYF
TGTGCCAGCAGCTTAGACCATGGGGTTGAGACCCAGTACTTC
>TRBJ2-1|-|TRBV18|-
CASSPTSYEQFF
TGTGCCAGCTCACCGACTAGTTATGAGCAGTTCTTC
>TRBJ1-5|-|TRBV6-6|-
CASSYLDNQPQHF
TGTGCCAGCAGTTACCTGGACAATCAGCCCCAGCATTTT
>TRBJ1-1|-|TRBV6-6|TRBD1
CASQGASNTEAFF
TGTGCCAGCCAGGGGGCGAGTAACACTGAAGCTTTCTTT
>TRBJ2-1|-|TRBV9|TRBD2
CASSVAKAGSSYNEQFF
TGTGCCAGCAGCGTAGCAAAAGCGGGGAGCTCCTACAATGAGCAGTTCTTC
>TRBJ1-1|-|TRBV27|TRBD1
CASSPRQGITTEAFF
TGTGCCAGCAGTCCACGACAGGGGATAACCACTGAAGCTTTCTTT
>TRBJ2-5|-|TRBV2|-
CASSLRHRQETQYF
TGTGCCAGCAGTCTCCGACACCGCCAAGAGACCCAGTACTTC
>TRBJ2-1|-|TRBV6-5|TRBD2
CASSYSAGRDNEQFF
TGTGCCAGCAGTTATTCAGCGGGAAGGGACAATGAGCAGTTCTTC
>TRBJ2-1|-|TRBV28|-
CASSPGLSNEQFF
TGTGCCAGCAGCCCGGGACTCTCGAATGAGCAGTTCTTC
>TRBJ1-2|-|TRBV7-8|TRBD1
CASSPPTGANYGYTF
TGTGCCAGCAGCCCGCCGACAGGGGCCAACTATGGCTACACCTTC
>TRBJ2-3|-|TRBV7-3|TRBD2
CASSLGTSRGQSQYF
TGTGCCAGCAGCTTGGGGACTAGCCGGGGCCAGAGTCAGTATTTT
>TRBJ2-1|-|TRBV27|TRBD1
CASPTGWNEQFF
TGTGCCAGCCCGACAGGGTGGAATGAGCAGTTCTTC
>TRBJ2-3|-|TRBV2|-
CASSEAYPGGTQYF
TGTGCCAGCAGTGAAGCCTACCCAGGCGGTACGCAGTATTTT
>TRBJ1-2|-|TRBV9|-
CASSVEGAYGYTF
TGTGCCAGCAGCGTAGAGGGAGCCTATGGCTACACCTTC
>TRBJ1-1|once|TRBV5-4|-
CASSYVGDGEAFF
TGTGCCAGCAGCTACGTGGGGGACGGTGAAGCTTTCTTT
>TRBJ1-1|-|TRBV4-1|-
CASSSPTGGTEAFF
TGCGCCAGCAGCTCACCCACCGGAGGCACTGAAGCTTTCTTT
>TRBJ2-1|-|TRBV6-1|-
CASSLSGHEQFF
TGTGCCAGCAGTCTGAGCGGCCATGAGCAGTTCTTC
>TRBJ2-3|-|TRBV25-1|TRBD1
CASAPRDRGTDTQYF
TGTGCCAGCGCACCGAGGGACAGAGGCACAGATACGCAGTATTTT
>TRBJ2-1|few|TRBV10-2|-
CASASRTGEFASGYNEQFF
TGCGCCAGCGCAAGCCGGACAGGGGAATTTGCTAGCGGGTACAATGAGCAGTTCTTC
>TRBJ2-5|-|TRBV5-4|-
CASSLLQETQYF
TGTGCCAGCAGCTTGCTCCAAGAGACCCAGTACTTC
>TRBJ2-3|-|TRBV5-1|-
CASSLENSDTQYF
TGCGCCAGCAGCTTGGAGAACTCAGATACGCAGTATTTT
>TRBJ2-1|-|TRBV6-5|TRBD2
CASSPLAGDYNEQFF
TGTGCCAGCAGTCCTCTAGCGGGAGATTACAATGAGCAGTTCTTC
>TRBJ2-2|once|TRBV5-6|-
CASSGGTGNVGELFF
TGTGCCAGCAGCGGAGGGACCGGGAATGTCGGGGAGCTGTTTTTT
>TRBJ2-3|-|TRBV27|TRBD2
CASRLAGYTDTQYF
TGTGCCAGCCGACTAGCGGGATACACAGATACGCAGTATTTT
>TRBJ1-1|-|TRBV7-6|-
CASSRVETEAFF
TGTGCCAGCAGCCGGGTAGAAACTGAAGCTTTCTTT
>TRBJ1-1|-|TRBV6-1|-
CASSPRWRRNTEAFF
TGTGCCAGCAGTCCTCGATGGCGGAGGAACACTGAAGCTTTCTTT
>TRBJ2-5|-|TRBV7-9|-
CASSLEVDPETQYF
TGTGCCAGCAGCTTAGAAGTGGACCCAGAGACCCAGTACTTC
>TRBJ2-1|few|TRBV29-1|TRBD2
CSSRTSGSGEQFF
TGCAGTTCTCGGACTAGCGGGAGTGGGGAGCAGTTCTTC
>TRBJ1-5|-|TRBV11-2|TRBD1
CASSLMRTGPQHF
TGTGCCAGCAGCTTAATGAGGACAGGGCCCCAGCATTTT
>TRBJ2-2|-|TRBV6-5|-
CASSDAGELFF
TGTGCCAGCAGTGACGCCGGGGAGCTGTTTTTT
>TRBJ2-7|-|TRBV7-6|-
CASSLGAVNEQYF
TGTGCCAGCAGCTTAGGCGCAGTGAACGAGCAGTACTTC
>TRBJ2-7|-|TRBV10-2|-
CASGRGATSYEQYF
TGCGCCAGCGGGAGGGGGGCCACCTCCTACGAGCAGTACTTC
>TRBJ2-3|-|TRBV13|TRBD1
CASSDRDRGITDTQYF
TGTGCCAGCAGCGACCGGGACAGGGGAATCACAGATACGCAGTATTTT
>TRBJ2-3|-|TRBV10-2|TRBD2
CASSVLGRTSTDTQYF
TGCGCCAGCAGTGTTCTCGGGAGGACTAGCACAGATACGCAGTATTTT
>TRBJ2-7|-|TRBV4-2|-
CASSQDRQAGEQYF
TGTGCCAGCAGCCAAGATAGGCAAGCGGGCGAGCAGTACTTC
>TRBJ2-7|-|TRBV19|-
CASSMDSGAEGEQYF
TGTGCCAGTAGCATGGACTCGGGTGCTGAAGGCGAGCAGTACTTC
>TRBJ1-1|-|TRBV6-6|TRBD1
CASRPGTANTEAFF
TGTGCCAGCAGACCCGGGACAGCAAACACTGAAGCTTTCTTT
>TRBJ2-1|-|TRBV5-5|TRBD1
CASSRDRAGSYNEQFF
TGTGCCAGCAGCCGCGACAGGGCGGGCTCCTACAATGAGCAGTTCTTC